The clone carrying this T cell receptor (beta chain) has at least ten counts. Its target is not known. Treatment reported: PENTA 11 planned treatment interruption arm or continuous ART arm. The TCR library was built from RNA with a 3' RACE protocol and unique molecular identifiers. TCRdb ran MiXCR on the 3' RACE reads and lists one entry per CDR3 protein. The profile covers about 40,000 distinct CDR3 sequences, with approximately 6.1% appearing a single time and around 1% taken by the ten largest. This sample is drawn from a study of HIV-infected children after antiretroviral therapy interruption. Study-wide context: Most children had recorded EBV and CMV exposure. Interruption-arm sampling covered weeks 0, 12, interruption end (24 or 48), and about 3 years post-study. Study-level results: Naive CD4+ Gini coefficient rose by interruption end, suggesting clonal expansion.

The CDR3 is made up of 14 amino acids. Germline V gives CDR1 MDHEN, CDR2 SYDVKM. Trimming cost V 5 bases and J 6 bases, with 13 bases left between them. The gene calls are TRBV28 and TRBJ1-4; possible D gene TRBD1, 6 bases. The material was CD45RA+ CD4+ T cells from PBMCs, pooled from several time points, obtained from a donor given antiretroviral therapy, either interrupted or continuous. Described subset: naive CD4+ CD45RA+ CD45RO- T cells. The source of this sequence is a pool of human donors with HIV. This CDR3 reads CASSRAGADEKLFF. For the CDR3, the DNA is TGTGCCAGCAGTCGAGCAGGGGCGGATGAAAAACTGTTTTTT.